The entry that follows covers one T cell receptor beta chain sequence. Time point of the sample: pretreatment peripheral blood. Every patient provided from 1 to 8 samples, collected pretreatment and on-treatment. Measured with immunoSEQ multiplex PCR; TCRdb has only the in-frame clones, and not every one. The sample holds under 95,000 clones, 84% seen once. This CDR3 contains 14 residues. Deletions cut 4 bases from V and 5 bases from J, with 14 bases between. Germline assignment: CDR1 SGHDN and CDR2 FVKESK. This record belongs to a study of PD-L1 blockade in urothelial cancer. Study summary: It was at 3 weeks (second dose) and 6 weeks after treatment start that blood was analyzed. Per blood sample, T cells had a median of around 140,000.

This sequence originates from a woman between 70 and 85 years old with urothelial cancer. The sequenced sample was PBMCs, obtained around atezolizumab (anti-PD-L1) treatment. V and J are TRBV14 and TRBJ1-1; weak D call: TRBD1 (6 bases). The DNA of the CDR3 is TGTGCCAGCAGCCTAAACAGGGTAGGGACTGAAGCTTTCTTT. This gives the protein CASSLNRVGTEAFF.